This TCR beta chain was captured in a study of cytomegalovirus exposure and HLA in healthy donors. On the study more broadly: There were under 140 million unique TCR beta sequences, drawn from approximately 180 million T cells, in an earlier analysis. Regarding the study as a whole: There was a cluster of highly shared sequence variants that was likely a sequencing artifact.

Points on this clone: What it binds is unknown.

60 Vbeta and 13 Jbeta primers were used in PCR. The authors' processing: Later analysis identified tens of millions of unique TCR beta chains, roughly 11 million shared. Sequencing used immunoSEQ multiplex PCR; TCRdb keeps in-frame clones, though not all of them. That table is the source of V, J and clone size, and D and trimming were worked out from the DNA. The repertoire holds 200,000 to 250,000 clones, with around 84% as singletons. Germline V gene data show CDR1 as GTSNPN and CDR2 as SVGIG (reference sequence). This CDR3 contains 15 residues. The J segment lost 7 bases and the V segment lost 3 bases, leaving 8 bases of the junction unmatched.

The source of this sequence is a girl under 10 years old in good health and CMV-seronegative. The material sequenced was PBMCs. The chain recombines TRBV30 with TRBJ2-2, with 10 positions matching TRBD2. CDR3 in DNA: TGTGCCTGGAGGGAATGGACTAGCGGATTCGGGGAGCTGTTTTTT. This codes for CAWREWTSGFGELFF.